This section outlines one TCR beta chain sequence together with its context. No antigen is known for it. This specimen belongs to a study of OX40 agonist ivuxolimab in advanced cancers. Across the study: Three patients, one with hepatocellular carcinoma and two with cutaneous melanoma, achieved partial responses.

The assay was immunoSEQ multiplex PCR, and TCRdb's table has in-frame clones only and misses some. The sample lists about 20,000 clones, 85% to 90% occurring once. Overall study findings and caveats: The mean number of expanded clones was higher in CD8+ T cells than in CD4+. Doses of 0.1 to 3.0 mg/kg were accompanied by clonal expansion of CD4+ and CD8+ blood T cells by week 6. Some patients without response likewise showed low normalized clonal expansion.

The CDR3 has 13 residues. The germline V gene encodes CDR1 MNHEY and CDR2 SMNVEV (reference sequence). V was trimmed by 6 bases and J by 5 bases, leaving 10 bases between them. The clonotype originates from an adult with an advanced solid tumor such as melanoma, head and neck, liver or kidney cancer. The chain has TRBV27 and TRBJ2-2; no clear D. The input for sequencing was CD4+ or CD8+ T cells sorted from blood, taken in a trial of the OX40 agonist ivuxolimab. CDR3 nucleotides: TGTGCCAGCAGCCCGGACGGAACCGGGGAGCTGTTTTTT. Translation gives CASSPDGTGELFF.